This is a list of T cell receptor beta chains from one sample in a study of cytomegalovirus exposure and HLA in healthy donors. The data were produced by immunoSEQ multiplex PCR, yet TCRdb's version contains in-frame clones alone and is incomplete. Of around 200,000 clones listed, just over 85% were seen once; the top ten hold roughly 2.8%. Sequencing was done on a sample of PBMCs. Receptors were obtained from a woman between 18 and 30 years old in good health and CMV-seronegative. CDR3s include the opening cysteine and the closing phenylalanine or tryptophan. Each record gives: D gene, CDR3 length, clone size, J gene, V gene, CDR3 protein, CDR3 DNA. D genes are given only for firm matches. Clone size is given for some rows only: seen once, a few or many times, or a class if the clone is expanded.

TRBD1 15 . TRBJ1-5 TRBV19 CASSLTGGTNVPQHF TGTGCCAGTAGTCTGACAGGGGGGACCAATGTGCCCCAGCATTTT
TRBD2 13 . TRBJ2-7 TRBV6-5 CASVAGGSYEQYF TGTGCCAGCGTAGCGGGAGGTTCCTACGAGCAGTACTTC
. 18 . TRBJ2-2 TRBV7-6 CASSLATVDSANTGELFF TGTGCCAGCAGCTTAGCTACGGTAGACAGTGCGAACACCGGGGAGCTGTTTTTT
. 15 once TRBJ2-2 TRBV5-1 CASRRDRTDTGELFF TGCGCCAGCAGAAGAGACAGAACCGACACCGGGGAGCTGTTTTTT
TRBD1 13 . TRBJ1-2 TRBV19 CASSRTGVYGYTF TGTGCCAGTAGTAGGACAGGGGTCTATGGCTACACCTTC
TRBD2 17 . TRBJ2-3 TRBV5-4 CASSEWASGSETDTQYF TGTGCCAGCAGCGAATGGGCTAGCGGGAGTGAAACAGATACGCAGTATTTT
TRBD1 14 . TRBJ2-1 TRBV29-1 CSVAGTGGNNEQFF TGCAGCGTTGCCGGGACAGGGGGGAACAATGAGCAGTTCTTC
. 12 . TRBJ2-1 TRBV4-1 CASSQDFSEQFF TGCGCCAGCAGCCAAGATTTCAGTGAGCAGTTCTTC
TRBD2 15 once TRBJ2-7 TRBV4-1 CASSHKAGGLYEQYF TGCGCCAGCAGTCATAAAGCGGGGGGGCTCTACGAGCAGTACTTC
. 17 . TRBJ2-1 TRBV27 CASSLWPPGHQGGEQFF TGTGCCAGCAGTTTATGGCCCCCGGGACACCAAGGGGGTGAGCAGTTCTTC
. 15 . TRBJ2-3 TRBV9 CASSVQLAELDTQYF TGTGCCAGCAGCGTCCAACTAGCCGAGTTAGATACGCAGTATTTT
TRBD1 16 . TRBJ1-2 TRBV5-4 CASSLPPPTGVYGYTF TGTGCCAGCAGCTTACCTCCCCCCACAGGGGTCTATGGCTACACCTTC
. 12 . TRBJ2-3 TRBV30 CAWSVRADTQYF TGTGCCTGGAGTGTACGGGCAGATACGCAGTATTTT
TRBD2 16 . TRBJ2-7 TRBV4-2 CASSQGLAGPIYEQYF TGTGCCAGCAGCCAAGGTCTAGCGGGGCCCATCTACGAGCAGTACTTC
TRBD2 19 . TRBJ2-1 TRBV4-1 CASSRRPPTSGSSYNEQFF TGCGCCAGCAGCCGCCGACCGCCTACTAGCGGGAGCTCCTACAATGAGCAGTTCTTC
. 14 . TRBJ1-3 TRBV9 CASSVDLSGNTIYF TGTGCCAGCAGCGTAGATCTCTCTGGAAACACCATATATTTT
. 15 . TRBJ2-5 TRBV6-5 CASSYSTEGMETQYF TGTGCCAGCAGTTACTCGACGGAGGGGATGGAGACCCAGTACTTC
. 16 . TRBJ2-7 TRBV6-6 CASSYRYPGTDYEQYF TGTGCCAGCAGTTACCGTTATCCAGGGACTGACTACGAGCAGTACTTC
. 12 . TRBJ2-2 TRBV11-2 CASSPRQGELFF TGTGCCAGCAGCCCCAGGCAAGGGGAGCTGTTTTTT
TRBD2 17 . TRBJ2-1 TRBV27 CASSLWLAGRSYNEQFF TGTGCCAGCAGTTTATGGCTAGCGGGAAGATCCTACAATGAGCAGTTCTTC
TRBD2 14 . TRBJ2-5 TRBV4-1 CASRKSGSQETQYF TGCGCCAGCAGGAAGAGCGGGAGTCAAGAGACCCAGTACTTC
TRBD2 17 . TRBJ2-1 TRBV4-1 CASSQLSLAVGDAQQFF TGCGCCAGCAGCCAACTATCACTAGCGGTAGGAGACGCACAGCAGTTCTTC
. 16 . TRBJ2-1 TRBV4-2 CASSQALIEIYNEQFF TGTGCCAGCAGCCAAGCTCTAATCGAAATCTACAATGAGCAGTTCTTC
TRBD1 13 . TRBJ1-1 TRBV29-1 CSVGGQLNTEAFF TGCAGCGTTGGGGGACAGTTGAACACTGAAGCTTTCTTT
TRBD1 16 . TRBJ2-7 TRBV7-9 CASSLGGTGSYYEQYF TGTGCCAGCAGCTTAGGGGGGACAGGGAGTTACTACGAGCAGTACTTC
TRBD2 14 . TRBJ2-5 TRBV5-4 CASSFYGRKETQYF TGTGCCAGCAGCTTTTACGGGAGGAAAGAGACCCAGTACTTC
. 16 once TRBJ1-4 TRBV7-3 CASSPRIESRNEKLFF TGTGCCAGCAGCCCCCGTATCGAGAGTCGAAATGAAAAACTGTTTTTT
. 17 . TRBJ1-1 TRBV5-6 CASSLAGEELGWTEAFF TGTGCCAGCAGCTTGGCTGGGGAGGAGCTCGGTTGGACTGAAGCTTTCTTT
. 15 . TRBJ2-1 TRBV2 CASRAFAGANNEQFF TGTGCCAGCAGGGCTTTCGCGGGTGCCAACAATGAGCAGTTCTTC
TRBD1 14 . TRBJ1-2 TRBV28 CASRSTGVNYGYTF TGTGCCAGCAGGTCGACAGGGGTGAACTATGGCTACACCTTC
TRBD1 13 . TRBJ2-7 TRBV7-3 CASSPQGAYEQYF TGTGCCAGCAGCCCACAGGGGGCCTACGAGCAGTACTTC
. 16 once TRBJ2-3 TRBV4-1 CASSQSAGRDTDTQYF TGCGCCAGCAGCCAATCGGCGGGAAGGGACACAGATACGCAGTATTTT
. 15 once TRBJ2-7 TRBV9 CASSVAGTSRYEQYF TGTGCCAGCAGCGTAGCCGGGACTTCCCGTTACGAGCAGTACTTC
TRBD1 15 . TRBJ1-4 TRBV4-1 CASSQSGTGNEKLFF TGCGCCAGCAGCCAATCCGGGACAGGCAATGAAAAACTGTTTTTT
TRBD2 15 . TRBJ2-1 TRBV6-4 CASSVEAGGGNEQFF TGTGCCAGCAGTGTCGAAGCGGGAGGTGGAAATGAGCAGTTCTTC
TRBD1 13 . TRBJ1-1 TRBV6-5 CASSSLTGVDAFF TGTGCCAGCAGTTCCTTAACAGGGGTGGACGCTTTCTTT
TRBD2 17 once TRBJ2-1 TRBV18 CASSPGLAGGLYNEQFF TGTGCCAGCTCACCGGGGCTAGCGGGAGGTCTCTACAATGAGCAGTTCTTC
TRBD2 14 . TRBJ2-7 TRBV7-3 CASREGAGATEQYF TGTGCCAGCAGGGAGGGAGCGGGAGCGACCGAGCAGTACTTC
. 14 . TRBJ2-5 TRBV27 CASSLMTARETQYF TGTGCCAGCAGTTTAATGACAGCCCGGGAGACCCAGTACTTC
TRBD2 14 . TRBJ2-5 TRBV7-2 CASSWGLAEETQYF TGTGCCAGCAGCTGGGGACTAGCGGAGGAGACCCAGTACTTC
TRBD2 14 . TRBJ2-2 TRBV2 CAVGAGEGTGELFF TGTGCCGTGGGAGCGGGAGAGGGGACCGGGGAGCTGTTTTTT
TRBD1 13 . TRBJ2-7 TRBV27 CASSWDREYEQYF TGTGCCAGCAGTTGGGACAGGGAGTACGAGCAGTACTTC